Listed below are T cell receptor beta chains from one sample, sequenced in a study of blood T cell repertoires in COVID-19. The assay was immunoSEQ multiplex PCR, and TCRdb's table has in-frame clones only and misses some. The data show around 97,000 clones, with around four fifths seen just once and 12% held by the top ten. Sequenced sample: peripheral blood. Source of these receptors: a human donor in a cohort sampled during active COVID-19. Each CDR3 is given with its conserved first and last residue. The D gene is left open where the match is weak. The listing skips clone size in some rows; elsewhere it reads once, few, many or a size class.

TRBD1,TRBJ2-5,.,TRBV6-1,CASSETGTAPQETQYF,TGTGCCAGCAGTGAGACCGGGACAGCCCCCCAAGAGACCCAGTACTTC
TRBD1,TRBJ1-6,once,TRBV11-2,CASSLEGGRASPLHF,TGTGCCAGCAGCCTAGAAGGGGGCCGGGCTTCACCCCTCCACTTT
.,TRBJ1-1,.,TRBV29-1,CSVGVGGPNTEAFF,TGCAGCGTTGGGGTTGGCGGCCCGAACACTGAAGCTTTCTTT
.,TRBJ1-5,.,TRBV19,CASSSAPSNQPQHF,TGTGCCAGTAGCAGCGCGCCTAGCAATCAGCCCCAGCATTTT
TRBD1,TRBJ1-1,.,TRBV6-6,CASRRSDRGRVNTEAFF,TGTGCCAGCAGACGATCGGACAGGGGGCGGGTGAACACTGAAGCTTTCTTT
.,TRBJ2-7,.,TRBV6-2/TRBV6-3,CASSPDYYEQYF,TGTGCCAGCAGTCCCGACTACTACGAGCAGTACTTC
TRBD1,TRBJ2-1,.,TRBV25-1,CASSEAGGKVNEQFF,TGTGCCAGCAGTGAGGCAGGGGGTAAGGTAAATGAGCAGTTCTTC
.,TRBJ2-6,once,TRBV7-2,CASSLDSRSGANVLTF,TGTGCCAGCAGCTTAGATAGTCGCTCTGGGGCCAACGTCCTGACTTTC
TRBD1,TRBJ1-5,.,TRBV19,CAAKQGGNSNQPQHF,TGTGCCGCGAAACAGGGGGGTAATAGCAATCAGCCCCAGCATTTT
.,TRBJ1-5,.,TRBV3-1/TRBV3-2,CASSQSSSNQPQHF,TGTGCCAGCAGCCAATCCAGTAGCAATCAGCCCCAGCATTTT
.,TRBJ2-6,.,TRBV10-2,CASRVGTSSGANVLTF,TGCGCCAGCAGAGTCGGGACTTCCTCTGGGGCCAACGTCCTGACTTTC
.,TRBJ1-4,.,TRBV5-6,CASSRRTSPAGTNEKLFF,TGTGCCAGCAGTCGTCGGACAAGCCCAGCGGGAACTAATGAAAAACTGTTTTTT
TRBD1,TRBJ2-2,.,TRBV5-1,CASTWRDRVGGELFF,TGCGCCAGCACCTGGAGGGACAGGGTAGGCGGGGAGCTGTTTTTT
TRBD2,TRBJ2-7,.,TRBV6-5,CASSYSIQAGAYEQYF,TGTGCCAGCAGTTACTCGATACAAGCGGGGGCCTACGAGCAGTACTTC
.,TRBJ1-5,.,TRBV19,CASSQSNQPQHF,TGTGCCAGTAGTCAGAGCAATCAGCCCCAGCATTTT